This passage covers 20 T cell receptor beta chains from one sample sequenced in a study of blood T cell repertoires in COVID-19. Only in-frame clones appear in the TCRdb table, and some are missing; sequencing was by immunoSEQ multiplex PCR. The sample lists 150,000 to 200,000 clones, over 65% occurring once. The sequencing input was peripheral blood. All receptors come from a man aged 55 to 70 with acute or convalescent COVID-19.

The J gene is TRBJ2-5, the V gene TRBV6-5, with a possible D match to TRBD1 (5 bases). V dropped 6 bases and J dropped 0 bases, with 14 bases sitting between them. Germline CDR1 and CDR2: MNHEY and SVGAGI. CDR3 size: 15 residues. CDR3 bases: TGTGCCAGCAGGTGGGGCAGGGCCTACCAAGAGACCCAGTACTTC. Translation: CASRWGRAYQETQYF.

As DNA, the CDR3 is TGTGCCAGTAGTCAAGACAGGGAGAACACTGAAGCTTTCTTT. It specifies CASSQDRENTEAFF. This chain uses TRBV19 with TRBJ1-1; 7 bases are shared with TRBD1. Germline V CDR1 and CDR2: LNHDA, SQIVND (reference sequence). The CDR3 is 14 amino acids. V was pared by 5 bases and J by 1 base, with 4 bases of the junction left unmatched. The complete variable domain, with remaining parts taken from reference TRBV19 and TRBJ1-1, reads DGGITQSPKYLFRKEGQNVTLSCEQNLNHDAMYWYRQDPGQGLRLIYYSQIVNDFQKGDIAEGYSVSREKKESFPLTVTSAQKNPTAFYLCASSQDRENTEAFFGQGTRLTVV.

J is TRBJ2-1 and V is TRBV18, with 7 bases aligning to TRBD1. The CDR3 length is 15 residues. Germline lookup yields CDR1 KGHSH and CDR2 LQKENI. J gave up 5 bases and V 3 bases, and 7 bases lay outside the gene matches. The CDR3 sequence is CASSPTKGQNNEQFF. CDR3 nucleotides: TGTGCCAGCTCACCGACAAAGGGACAGAACAATGAGCAGTTCTTC.

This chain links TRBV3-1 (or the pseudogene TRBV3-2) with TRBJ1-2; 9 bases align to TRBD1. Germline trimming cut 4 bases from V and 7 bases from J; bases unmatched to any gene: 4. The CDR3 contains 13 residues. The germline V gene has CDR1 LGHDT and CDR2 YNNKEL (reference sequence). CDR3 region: CASSPGQGSGYTF. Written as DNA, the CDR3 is TGTGCCAGCAGCCCCGGACAGGGGTCTGGCTACACCTTC.

CDR3 nucleotides: TGCGCCAGCAGCCAAGAAAGCGGATATAATGAAAAACTGTTTTTT. Translation: CASSQESGYNEKLFF. The chain combines TRBV4-3 with TRBJ1-4; D unresolved. Deletions cut 0 bases from V and 4 bases from J, with 9 bases between. Germline CDR1 LGHNA, CDR2 YSLEER. The CDR3 has 15 residues.

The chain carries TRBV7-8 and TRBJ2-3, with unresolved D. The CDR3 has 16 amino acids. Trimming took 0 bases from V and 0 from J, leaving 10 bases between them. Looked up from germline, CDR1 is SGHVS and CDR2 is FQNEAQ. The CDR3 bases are TGTGCCAGCAGCTTAGCCGCACTAACGAGCACAGATACGCAGTATTTT. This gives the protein CASSLAALTSTDTQYF. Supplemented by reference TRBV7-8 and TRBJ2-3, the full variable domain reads GAGVSQSPRYKVAKRGQDVALRCDPISGHVSLFWYQQALGQGPEFLTYFQNEAQLDKSGLPSDRFFAERPEGSVSTLKIQRTQQEDSAVYLCASSLAALTSTDTQYFGPGTRLTVL.

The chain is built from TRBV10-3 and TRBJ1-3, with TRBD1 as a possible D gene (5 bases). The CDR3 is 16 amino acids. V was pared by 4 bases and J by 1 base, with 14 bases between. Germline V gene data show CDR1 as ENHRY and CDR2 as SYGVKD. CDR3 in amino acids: CAISADGGGSGNTIYF. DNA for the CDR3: TGTGCCATCAGTGCCGACGGGGGGGGATCTGGAAACACCATATATTTT.

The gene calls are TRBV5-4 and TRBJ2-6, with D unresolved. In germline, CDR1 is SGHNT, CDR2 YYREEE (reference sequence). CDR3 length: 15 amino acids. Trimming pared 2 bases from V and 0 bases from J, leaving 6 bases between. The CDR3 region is CASSFIHSGANVLTF. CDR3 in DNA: TGTGCCAGCAGCTTTATACACTCTGGGGCCAACGTCCTGACTTTC.

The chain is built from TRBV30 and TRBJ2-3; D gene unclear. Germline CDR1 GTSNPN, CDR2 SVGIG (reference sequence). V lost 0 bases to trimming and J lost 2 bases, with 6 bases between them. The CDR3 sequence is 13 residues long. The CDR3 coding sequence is TGTGCCTGGAGTGTATCCGTCACAGATACGCAGTATTTT. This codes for CAWSVSVTDTQYF.

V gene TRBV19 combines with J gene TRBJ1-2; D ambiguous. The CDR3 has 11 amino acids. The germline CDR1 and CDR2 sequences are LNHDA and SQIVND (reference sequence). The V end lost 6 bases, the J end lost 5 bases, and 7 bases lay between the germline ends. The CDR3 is CASSAQYGYTF. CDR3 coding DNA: TGTGCCAGTAGCGCACAATATGGCTACACCTTC. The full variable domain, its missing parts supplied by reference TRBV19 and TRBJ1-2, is DGGITQSPKYLFRKEGQNVTLSCEQNLNHDAMYWYRQDPGQGLRLIYYSQIVNDFQKGDIAEGYSVSREKKESFPLTVTSAQKNPTAFYLCASSAQYGYTFGSGTRLTVV.

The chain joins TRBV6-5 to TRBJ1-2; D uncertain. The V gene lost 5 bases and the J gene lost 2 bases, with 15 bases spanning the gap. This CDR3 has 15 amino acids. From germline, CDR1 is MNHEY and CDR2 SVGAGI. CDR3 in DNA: TGTGCCAGCAGTACACCGCGACTTTTGAACTATGGCTACACCTTC. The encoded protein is CASSTPRLLNYGYTF.

DNA for the CDR3: TGTGCCAGCAGCTTAGAGAGGCAGGGGGCGCTTGGCTACACCTTC. It yields the protein CASSLERQGALGYTF. The V and J genes are TRBV11-1 and TRBJ1-2, with TRBD1 matching over 8 bases. Germline values: CDR1 SGHAT, CDR2 FQDESV (reference sequence). J lost 7 bases, V lost 1 base, and 8 bases had no gene match. The CDR3 extends over 15 amino acids. The full variable domain, completed using reference TRBV11-1 and TRBJ1-2, is EAEVAQSPRYKITEKSQAVAFWCDPISGHATLYWYRQILGQGPELLVQFQDESVVDDSQLPKDRFSAERLKGVDSTLKIQPAELGDSAMYLCASSLERQGALGYTFGSGTRLTVV.

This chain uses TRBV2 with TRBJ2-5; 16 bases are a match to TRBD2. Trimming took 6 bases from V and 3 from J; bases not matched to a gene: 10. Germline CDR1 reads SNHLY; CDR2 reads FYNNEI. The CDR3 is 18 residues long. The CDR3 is CASSDLRGLAGGKETQYF. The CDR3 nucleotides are TGTGCCAGCAGCGACCTGAGGGGACTAGCGGGGGGGAAAGAGACCCAGTACTTC.

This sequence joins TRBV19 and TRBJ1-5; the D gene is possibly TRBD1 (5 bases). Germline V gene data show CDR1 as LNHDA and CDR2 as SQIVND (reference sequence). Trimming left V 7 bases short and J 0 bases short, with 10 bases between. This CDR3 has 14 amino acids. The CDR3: CASKGLNSNQPQHF. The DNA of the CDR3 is TGTGCCAGTAAGGGACTTAATAGCAATCAGCCCCAGCATTTT.

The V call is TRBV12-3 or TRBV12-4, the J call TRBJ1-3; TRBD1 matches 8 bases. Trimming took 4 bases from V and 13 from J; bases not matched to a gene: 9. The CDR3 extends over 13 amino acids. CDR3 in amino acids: CASSSEPGGVIYF. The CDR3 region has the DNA TGTGCCAGCAGTTCCGAACCAGGGGGCGTAATATATTTT.

The CDR3, as DNA: TGCGCCAGCCGGGGAGGGGGCACTGAAGCTTTCTTT. It yields the protein CASRGGGTEAFF. V is TRBV5-1 and J is TRBJ1-1, with D maybe TRBD1 (6 bases). V lost 7 bases and J lost 4, with 11 bases in between. CDR1 is SGHRS, CDR2 YFSETQ, per germline. This CDR3 region has 12 residues. Together with reference TRBV5-1 and TRBJ1-1, the CDR3 gives the full variable domain: KAGVTQTPRYLIKTRGQQVTLSCSPISGHRSVSWYQQTPGQGLQFLFEYFSETQRNKGNFPGRFSGRQFSNSRSEMNVSTLELGDSALYLCASRGGGTEAFFGQGTRLTVV.

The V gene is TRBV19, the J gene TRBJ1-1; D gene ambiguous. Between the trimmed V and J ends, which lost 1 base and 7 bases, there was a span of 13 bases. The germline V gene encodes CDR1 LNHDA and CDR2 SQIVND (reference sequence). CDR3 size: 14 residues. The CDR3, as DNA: TGTGCCAGTAGTATAGGGCCAGGATCGGATGAAGCTTTCTTT. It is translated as CASSIGPGSDEAFF.

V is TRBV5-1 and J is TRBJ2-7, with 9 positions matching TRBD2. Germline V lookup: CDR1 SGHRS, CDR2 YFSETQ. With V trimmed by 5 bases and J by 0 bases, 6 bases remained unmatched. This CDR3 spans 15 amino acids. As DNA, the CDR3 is TGCGCCAGCAGAGTAGCGGGGGCACTCTCCTACGAGCAGTACTTC. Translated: CASRVAGALSYEQYF.

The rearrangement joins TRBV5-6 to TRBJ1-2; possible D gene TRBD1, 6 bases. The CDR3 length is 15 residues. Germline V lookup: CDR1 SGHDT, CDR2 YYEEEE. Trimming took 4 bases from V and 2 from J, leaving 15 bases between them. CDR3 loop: CASSTDSEENYGYTF. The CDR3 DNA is TGTGCCAGCAGCACGGACAGCGAAGAAAACTATGGCTACACCTTC. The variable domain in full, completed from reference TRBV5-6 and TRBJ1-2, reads DAGVTQSPTHLIKTRGQQVTLRCSPKSGHDTVSWYQQALGQGPQFIFQYYEEEERQRGNFPDRFSGHQFPNYSSELNVNALLLGDSALYLCASSTDSEENYGYTFGSGTRLTVV.

CDR3 nucleotides: TGTGCCAGCAGCACCCGGACAGGGCTGTTTTTT. Protein sequence: CASSTRTGLFF. The chain carries TRBV5-6 and TRBJ2-2, with 7 bases fitting TRBD1. Per germline, CDR1 SGHDT and CDR2 YYEEEE. V lost 4 bases and J lost 13; bases outside the gene matches: 4. The CDR3 sequence is 11 residues long. The entire variable domain, with the rest obtained from reference TRBV5-6 and TRBJ2-2, is as follows: DAGVTQSPTHLIKTRGQQVTLRCSPKSGHDTVSWYQQALGQGPQFIFQYYEEEERQRGNFPDRFSGHQFPNYSSELNVNALLLGDSALYLCASSTRTGLFFGEGSRLTVL.